This TCR beta chain was documented in a study of identical twins. Study results and limitations: Partly confounded zero-insertion analyses could result from invariant MAIT and iNKT cells.

V trimming: 1 base; J trimming: 2 bases; junction bases outside the gene matches: 4. There are 15 residues in the CDR3. Per the germline V gene, CDR1 is GTSNPN and CDR2 is SVGIG (reference sequence). As regards this clonotype: Antigen: not known.

Via MiXCR, TCRdb re-called the 5' RACE reads, giving one row per CDR3 protein. The sample has 430,000 or so distinct CDR3 sequences, approximately 24% seen once. These same records also appear under a second study, on T cells expressing NK-cell markers.

Sequencing used CD4+ T cells sorted from blood. This sequence joins TRBV30 and TRBJ2-1, with 8 bases fitting TRBD2. The origin of this receptor is a woman aged 18-29 years in good health. CDR3 in DNA: TGTGCCTGGAGTGGGGGCGGGGGGCCCTACAATGAGCAGTTCTTC. Translating it yields CAWSGGGGPYNEQFF.